This TCR beta chain was obtained from a study of cytomegalovirus exposure and HLA in healthy donors. The study's findings and limits: The likely explanation for a cluster of highly shared sequence variants was sequencing artifact.

V was shortened by 1 base and J by 5 bases, with 8 bases between the two germline ends. The germline gives CDR1 SGHAT, CDR2 FQNNGV. This CDR3 region has 13 residues. This clone turned up a few times. Its antigen is currently unknown. PCR used 60 Vbeta primers and 13 Jbeta primers. This table comes from immunoSEQ multiplex PCR, and its TCRdb copy is limited to in-frame clones, with some not included. Of 95,000 to 100,000 clones detected, around 76% appear once; the ten largest clones hold roughly 6.9%. The TCR was taken from a man aged 40-50 years in good health and CMV-seropositive. Sequenced: PBMCs. This chain uses TRBV11-2 with TRBJ2-5; unclear D gene. CDR3 DNA: TGTGCCAGCAGCTTAGGGGCGCAGGAGACCCAGTACTTC. This gives the protein CASSLGAQETQYF. The entire variable domain, with the rest obtained from reference TRBV11-2 and TRBJ2-5, is as follows: EAGVAQSPRYKIIEKRQSVAFWCNPISGHATLYWYQQILGQGPKLLIQFQNNGVVDDSQLPKDRFSAERLKGVDSTLKIQPAKLEDSAVYLCASSLGAQETQYFGPGTRLLVL.